The next 20 T cell receptor beta chains were all read from a single sample in a study of blood T cells in healthy people across ages. Using a J-beta primer mix together with a sample-barcoded 5' primer, a second PCR was run for about 7 to 12 cycles. Using its own MiXCR run on the 5' RACE reads, TCRdb lists one record per CDR3 protein. The sample consists of around 580,000 distinct CDR3 sequences, roughly 48% of them appearing once. Sequenced material: blood. These receptors were obtained from an elderly man in good health.

The chain recombines TRBV7-2 with TRBJ2-7; no firm D call. V was pared by 5 bases and J by 3 bases, with 14 bases between. Germline V CDR1 and CDR2: SGHTA, FQGNSA. The CDR3 extends over 14 amino acids. CDR3 in amino acids: CASSPQGRYYEQYF. DNA of the CDR3: TGTGCCAGCAGCCCCCAAGGGCGCTACTACGAGCAGTACTTC.

This chain connects TRBV29-1 to TRBJ2-1; perhaps TRBD1 as D (5 bases). This CDR3 region has 15 residues. The V gene lost 4 bases and the J gene lost 6 bases, with 19 bases spanning the gap. Germline values: CDR1 SQVTM, CDR2 ANQGSEA. The CDR3 DNA follows: TGCAGCGTTGTCGACAGTTGGGTGCGTCGCAATGAGCAGTTCTTC. It translates to CSVVDSWVRRNEQFF.

The gene calls are TRBV2 and TRBJ2-5; weak D call: TRBD2 (6 bases). Deletions cut 2 bases from V and 5 bases from J, with 12 bases between. This CDR3 spans 14 amino acids. In germline, CDR1 is SNHLY, CDR2 FYNNEI. CDR3 nucleotides: TGTGCCAGCAGTGAACGGAGGGTTTGGGAGACCCAGTACTTC. Amino acid sequence: CASSERRVWETQYF.

The rearrangement joins TRBV6-1 to TRBJ2-3; the match to TRBD2 covers 13 bases. Germline V gene lookup returns CDR1 MNHNS and CDR2 SASEGT. The junction had 7 bases not matched to a gene; V was cut back by 1 base and J by 6 bases. CDR3 length equals 17 residues. DNA for the CDR3: TGTGCCAGCAGTGAAGTGGGACTAGCGGGGAGTAAGGATACGCAGTATTTT. It specifies CASSEVGLAGSKDTQYF.

In this sample, this clonotype turned up a few times. The CDR3 DNA follows: TGTGCCAGCAGCTTAAGGGAAGGGGCAAATTCACCCCTCCACTTT. Its translation: CASSLREGANSPLHF. The rearrangement joins TRBV7-9 to TRBJ1-6; perhaps TRBD1 as D (5 bases). The CDR3 spans 15 residues. The V end was cut by 2 bases, the J end by 7 bases, with 12 bases between. Germline CDR1 reads SEHNR; CDR2 reads FQNEAQ (reference sequence). The complete variable domain, with remaining parts taken from reference TRBV7-9 and TRBJ1-6, reads DTGVSQNPRHKITKRGQNVTFRCDPISEHNRLYWYRQTLGQGPEFLTYFQNEAQLEKSRLLSDRFSAERPKGSFSTLEIQRTEQGDSAMYLCASSLREGANSPLHFGNGTRLTVT.

V and J are TRBV7-2 and TRBJ2-1; D remains ambiguous. The V gene's germline CDR1 is SGHTA and CDR2 FQGNSA. V gave up 0 bases and J gave up 5 bases, with 8 bases separating them. The CDR3 sequence is 14 residues long. The CDR3 sequence is CASSLARSNNEQFF. Here the CDR3 DNA reads TGTGCCAGCAGCTTAGCGCGTAGCAACAATGAGCAGTTCTTC.

This clonotype came up a few times. The CDR3 DNA reads TGTGCCTGGATGGGAGGGACAGGGGCCACCGGGGAGCTGTTTTTT. It encodes CAWMGGTGATGELFF. The V call is TRBV30, the J call TRBJ2-2; TRBD1 matches 10 bases. The CDR3 consists of 15 residues. CDR1 and CDR2 from the germline V gene are GTSNPN and SVGIG (reference sequence). V shed 4 bases, J shed 4 bases, and the junction held 6 bases outside the gene matches.

The rearrangement joins TRBV7-2 to TRBJ2-1, with 10 nucleotides matching TRBD2. The CDR3 is 15 residues long. Trimming at V came to 5 bases and at J to 2 bases, leaving 3 bases not matched to a gene. The germline CDR1 and CDR2 sequences are SGHTA and FQGNSA. In DNA form, the CDR3 reads TGTGCCAGCAGCCACACTAGCGGGGCCTACAATGAGCAGTTCTTC. Protein product: CASSHTSGAYNEQFF.

The chain employs TRBV12-5 and TRBJ2-1; D possibly matches TRBD1 or TRBD2 (5 bases each). The V gene lost 6 bases and the J gene lost 6 bases, with 30 bases spanning the gap. The germline CDR1 and CDR2 sequences are LGHNT and FRNRAP. CDR3 length: 19 residues. The CDR3 region is CASGPRGPILGPDSNEQFF. Here the CDR3 DNA reads TGTGCTAGTGGCCCGAGGGGACCTATTCTGGGACCGGATTCCAATGAGCAGTTCTTC.

This clonotype has a handful of counts. This chain joins TRBV20-1 and TRBJ2-5; D may correspond to TRBD1 or TRBD2 (6 bases each). Trimming shortened V by 3 bases and J by 2 bases, and 19 bases separated the two germline ends. Looked up from germline, CDR1 is DFQATT and CDR2 is SNEGSKA (reference sequence). This CDR3 spans 16 amino acids. The CDR3 sequence is CSASGEEQRGQETQYF. Written as DNA, the CDR3 is TGCAGTGCTAGTGGGGAGGAGCAGAGGGGGCAAGAGACCCAGTACTTC.

The V gene is TRBV12-3 or TRBV12-4, the J gene TRBJ2-2; the D gene could be TRBD1 or TRBD2 (5 bases each). V shed 2 bases and J shed 7 bases, with 8 bases lying between them. This CDR3 has 13 residues. The CDR3 is CASSLMGVGELFF. DNA for the CDR3: TGTGCCAGCAGTTTAATGGGGGTCGGGGAGCTGTTTTTT.

The gene calls are TRBV9 and TRBJ2-1; the D is unclear. Germline CDR1 and CDR2: SGDLS and YYNGEE. V dropped 0 bases and J dropped 3 bases, with 7 bases sitting between them. This CDR3 is built from 14 residues. The CDR3: CASSVAVNYNEQFF. CDR3 sequence (DNA): TGTGCCAGCAGCGTAGCGGTGAACTACAATGAGCAGTTCTTC.

This clonotype was observed at least ten times. In DNA, the CDR3 is TGCGCCAGCAGCCAAGTCGACGAGAGCTCCTACGAGCAGTACTTC. Amino acid sequence: CASSQVDESSYEQYF. This rearrangement joins TRBV4-3 to TRBJ2-7; D uncertain. Germline CDR1 LGHNA, CDR2 YSLEER. V was trimmed by 1 base and J by 0 bases, leaving 10 bases between them. The CDR3 contains 15 residues.

Only a few counts were recorded for this clonotype. V usage is TRBV7-2 and J usage is TRBJ1-6; 7 bases fit TRBD1. Germline trimming cut 6 bases from V and 6 bases from J; bases unmatched to any gene: 11. Per the germline V gene, CDR1 is SGHTA and CDR2 is FQGNSA. The CDR3 contains 16 residues. The CDR3, as DNA: TGTGCCAGCAGATATGCCCCGGGACAGATTAATTCACCCCTCCACTTT. Translating it yields CASRYAPGQINSPLHF.

This clonotype was counted a few times. The chain links TRBV29-1 to TRBJ1-5; 7 bases fit TRBD1. Germline CDR1 and CDR2: SQVTM and ANQGSEA. With 5 bases clipped from V and 4 bases from J, the junction kept 8 bases outside the gene matches. There are 14 residues in the CDR3. Written as DNA, the CDR3 is TGCAGCGTTCTCTATGCGACAGGGAATCAGCCCCAGCATTTT. Protein: CSVLYATGNQPQHF. Supplemented by reference TRBV29-1 and TRBJ1-5, the full variable domain reads SAVISQKPSRDICQRGTSLTIQCQVDSQVTMMFWYRQQPGQSLTLIATANQGSEATYESGFVIDKFPISRPNLTFSTLTVSNMSPEDSSIYLCSVLYATGNQPQHFGDGTRLSIL.

This clonotype was recorded a few times. This sequence joins TRBV9 and TRBJ2-3; 8 nucleotides align to TRBD2. The length of the CDR3 is 15 residues. Germline CDR1 reads SGDLS; CDR2 reads YYNGEE. V gave up 3 bases and J gave up 2 bases; unmatched junction bases: 5. CDR3 DNA sequence: TGTGCCAGCAGCGCCGGGGGGGGAACCACAGATACGCAGTATTTT. Encoded protein: CASSAGGGTTDTQYF.

J is TRBJ2-3 and V is TRBV7-2, with 7 bases matching TRBD2. The CDR3 runs to 15 residues. V trimming: 1 base; J trimming: 6 bases; junction bases outside the gene matches: 7. Germline loops: CDR1 SGHTA, CDR2 FQGNSA. DNA for the CDR3: TGTGCCAGCAGCTTAGATCCGACTAGCTGGGATACGCAGTATTTT. This sequence encodes CASSLDPTSWDTQYF.

The chain combines TRBV27 with TRBJ2-1, with 8 bases fitting TRBD1. This CDR3 spans 15 amino acids. Trimming cost V 3 bases and J 10 bases; bases outside gene matches: 11. Germline V gene data show CDR1 as MNHEY and CDR2 as SMNVEV (reference sequence). The CDR3 loop is CASSLMVSSGGEQFF. CDR3 nucleotides: TGTGCCAGCAGTTTGATGGTCTCGTCAGGGGGCGAGCAGTTCTTC.

The genes are TRBV6-1 and TRBJ2-2, with unresolved D. The germline CDR1 and CDR2 sequences are MNHNS and SASEGT. CDR3 size: 16 residues. The V end was cut by 5 bases, the J end by 6 bases, with 19 bases between. CDR3 DNA: TGTGCCAGCAGTACCCAAGTGAGGCTGGTGGCCGGGGAGCTGTTTTTT. It encodes CASSTQVRLVAGELFF.

This clonotype was seen only a few times. The chain joins TRBV7-2 to TRBJ1-5; tentatively, D is TRBD1 (6 bases). Germline CDR1 and CDR2: SGHTA and FQGNSA. CDR3 length equals 14 residues. The V end was cut by 4 bases, the J end by 7 bases, with 14 bases between. The CDR3 sequence: CASSSPQGTQPQHF. The CDR3 DNA follows: TGTGCCAGCAGCTCACCTCAGGGGACGCAGCCCCAGCATTTT.